One sample yielded the 21 T cell receptor beta chains listed below, sequenced in a study of Graves' ophthalmopathy and Graves' hyperthyroidism. RNA served as the template for amplifying TCR beta CDR3 regions. An initial RT-PCR round employing HTBI primers preceded a second-round multiplex PCR. TCRdb passed the multiplex PCR reads through MiXCR, listing each CDR3 protein once. The repertoire has just over 600,000 distinct CDR3 sequences, over 20% of them found once; the top ten carry more than 5.5%. Sample: peripheral blood. Receptors originate from a woman aged 18-29 years with stable Graves' hyperthyroidism. Some clones in this sample may be carry-over from other donors' samples.

The V call is TRBV28, the J call TRBJ2-7; D possibly corresponds to TRBD2 (5 bases). This CDR3 spans 13 amino acids. Germline V gene data show CDR1 as MDHEN and CDR2 as SYDVKM. The CDR3 sequence is CSTLSGVSYEQYF. The DNA of the CDR3 is TGTTCCACCCTGTCCGGGGTTTCCTACGAGCAGTACTTC.

The chain couples TRBV28 to TRBJ1-1, with D perhaps matching TRBD1 (6 bases). This CDR3 region has 15 residues. The germline gives CDR1 MDHEN, CDR2 SYDVKM. V gave up 5 bases and J gave up 3 bases, with 16 bases separating them. CDR3 coding DNA: TGTGCCAGCAGTCCAGAGGACAGTACGTACACTGAAGCTTTCTTT. Its protein is CASSPEDSTYTEAFF.

This clonotype was detected many times. The chain combines TRBV7-2 with TRBJ1-2; D possibly corresponds to TRBD1 (5 bases). CDR3 length equals 14 residues. Trimming shortened V by 1 base and J by 5 bases, and 11 bases separated the two germline ends. From germline, CDR1 is SGHTA and CDR2 FQGNSA. In nucleotides, the CDR3 is TGTGCCAGCAGCTTAGTTTCGGGGGGTTATGGCTACACCTTC. This codes for CASSLVSGGYGYTF.

This clonotype was counted only a few times. A much larger clone lies a single base off, so this may be a read error. This rearrangement joins TRBV28 to TRBJ2-5, with a tentative D call TRBD1 (6 bases). The V gene's germline CDR1 is MDHEN and CDR2 SYDVKM. CDR3 length: 13 amino acids. This chain's CDR3 is CVSSRTVRETQYF. The CDR3 nucleotides are TGTGTCAGCAGCCGGACAGTACGGGAGACCCAGTACTTC.

The rearrangement uses TRBV30 and TRBJ1-2; D might be TRBD1 (5 bases). CDR1 and CDR2 (germline): GTSNPN, SVGIG (reference sequence). The CDR3 sequence is 10 residues long. The V end was cut by 4 bases, the J end by 7 bases, with 7 bases between. CDR3 residues: CAWIDSGYTF. In DNA, the CDR3 is TGTGCCTGGATCGACAGTGGCTACACCTTC.

The chain is built from TRBV12-3 or TRBV12-4 and TRBJ2-5, with D perhaps TRBD2 (7 bases). Between the trimmed V and J ends, which lost 6 bases and 5 bases, there was a span of 28 bases. CDR3 length equals 18 residues. The CDR3 region has the DNA TGTGCCAGCAGACCCAGACTTGGGGGGGGCCCTGGGGCGGAGACCCAGTACTTC. This sequence encodes CASRPRLGGGPGAETQYF.

V usage is TRBV6-1 and J usage is TRBJ2-7; a weak D match, TRBD1 (5 bases). Deletions cut 1 base from V and 2 bases from J, with 12 bases between. Per the germline V gene, CDR1 is MNHNS and CDR2 is SASEGT. The CDR3 extends over 15 amino acids. The CDR3 region is CASSEGQGSPYEQYF. The CDR3 DNA sequence: TGTGCCAGCAGTGAAGGGCAGGGAAGCCCCTACGAGCAGTACTTC.

This clonotype was counted many times. The chain has TRBV12-3 or TRBV12-4 and TRBJ2-5; 10 bases are shared with TRBD2. V dropped 6 bases and J dropped 6; count of bases not matched to a gene: 13. This CDR3 is 16 amino acids long. The CDR3 spells CASRAPQAGGTKTQYF. The CDR3 nucleotides are TGTGCCAGCAGGGCTCCCCAAGCGGGAGGGACGAAGACCCAGTACTTC.

This clonotype was seen many times. This chain uses TRBV19 with TRBJ2-5, with no clear D. CDR1 and CDR2 (germline): LNHDA, SQIVND (reference sequence). This CDR3 contains 13 residues. V was trimmed by 9 bases and J by 1 base, leaving 12 bases between them. CDR3 loop: CASSSQAQETQYF. CDR3 nucleotide sequence: TGTGCCAGCTCATCCCAGGCCCAAGAGACCCAGTACTTC.

This clonotype was picked up a small number of times. The chain carries TRBV6-1 and TRBJ1-5, with a weak D call TRBD1 (5 bases). The CDR3 consists of 14 residues. V was cut by 5 bases and J by 7 bases, with 15 bases left in between. Germline loops: CDR1 MNHNS, CDR2 SASEGT. The CDR3 DNA sequence: TGTGCCAGCAGTCGCAGGGACCGGATGCAGCCCCAGCATTTT. Translation: CASSRRDRMQPQHF.

This clonotype was picked up many times. The V and J genes are TRBV15 and TRBJ1-1; no definite D call. Trimming left V 2 bases short and J 9 bases short, with 13 bases between. This CDR3 contains 13 residues. CDR1 is LNHNV and CDR2 is YYDKDF in the germline V gene (reference sequence). For the CDR3, the DNA is TGTGCCACCAGCAGATTAGACCGCGGTCAAGCTTTCTTT. This encodes CATSRLDRGQAFF.

This clonotype was seen repeatedly, ten times or more. The chain carries TRBV2 and TRBJ2-7; 8 bases align to TRBD1. Germline V gene data show CDR1 as SNHLY and CDR2 as FYNNEI. The junction had 10 bases not matched to a gene; V was cut back by 4 bases and J by 5 bases. This CDR3 comprises 15 residues. CDR3 bases: TGTGCCAGCAGTGCTCGACGACAGGGGACGGACGAGCAGTACTTC. Protein sequence: CASSARRQGTDEQYF.

This clonotype was seen at least ten times. The chain joins TRBV11-2 to TRBJ2-5; 14 nucleotides agree with TRBD2. The ends lost 2 bases at V and 5 bases at J; junction bases unmatched: 7. Germline CDR1 and CDR2: SGHAT and FQNNGV. This CDR3 region has 17 residues. The CDR3 sequence: CASSLQRLAGGPETQYF. For the CDR3, the DNA is TGTGCCAGCAGCTTACAAAGACTAGCGGGAGGGCCGGAGACCCAGTACTTC.

The J gene is TRBJ2-2, the V gene TRBV11-2, with no clear D. V was trimmed by 3 bases and J by 1 base, leaving 12 bases between them. Germline assignment: CDR1 SGHAT and CDR2 FQNNGV. CDR3 length equals 16 residues. The CDR3 bases are TGTGCCAGCAGCTTCCTTCCCCCCGGGAACACCGGGGAGCTGTTTTTT. As protein: CASSFLPPGNTGELFF. The full variable domain, with the rest looked up from reference TRBV11-2 and TRBJ2-2, is EAGVAQSPRYKIIEKRQSVAFWCNPISGHATLYWYQQILGQGPKLLIQFQNNGVVDDSQLPKDRFSAERLKGVDSTLKIQPAKLEDSAVYLCASSFLPPGNTGELFFGEGSRLTVL.

In its sample, this clonotype was seen many times. The rearrangement uses TRBV12-3 or TRBV12-4 and TRBJ1-1, with D possibly being TRBD1 (5 bases). The CDR3 consists of 14 residues. V lost 6 bases and J lost 1, with 12 bases in between. CDR3 region: CASSWGGGNTEAFF. Here the CDR3 DNA reads TGTGCCAGCAGCTGGGGGGGTGGGAACACTGAAGCTTTCTTT.

CDR3: CASSRGRSQETQYF. DNA for the CDR3: TGTGCCAGCAGCAGGGGCAGGAGCCAAGAGACCCAGTACTTC. This chain connects TRBV2 to TRBJ2-5; a possible D gene is TRBD1 (6 bases). Germline CDR1 is SNHLY and CDR2 is FYNNEI. The CDR3 extends over 14 amino acids. V lost 6 bases and J lost 1, with 12 bases in between. Full variable domain (outside the CDR3, taken from reference TRBV2 and TRBJ2-5): EPEVTQTPSHQVTQMGQEVILRCVPISNHLYFYWYRQILGQKVEFLVSFYNNEISEKSEIFDDQFSVERPDGSNFTLKIRSTKLEDSAMYFCASSRGRSQETQYFGPGTRLLVL.

There are many counts of this clonotype. The chain joins TRBV2 to TRBJ2-7; no clear D. Between the trimmed V and J ends, which lost 0 bases and 2 bases, there was a span of 11 bases. The germline V gene encodes CDR1 SNHLY and CDR2 FYNNEI. This CDR3 is built from 15 residues. The CDR3 coding sequence is TGTGCCAGCAGTGAAGCGCTTCTTCAGACCTACGAGCAGTACTTC. It specifies CASSEALLQTYEQYF.

This clonotype was detected ten times or more. The chain carries TRBV5-1 and TRBJ1-6; D may be TRBD1 (6 bases). The CDR3 sequence is 16 residues long. The V gene lost 1 base and the J gene lost 7 bases, with 15 bases spanning the gap. Germline V gene lookup returns CDR1 SGHRS and CDR2 YFSETQ. The CDR3 DNA reads TGCGCCAGCAGCTTGCTTGGGGGGGCCGAGAATTCACCCCTCCACTTT. Amino acid sequence: CASSLLGGAENSPLHF.

This clonotype has at least ten counts. CDR3: CASSPASTGETQYF. CDR3 nucleotides: TGCGCCAGCAGCCCCGCATCGACAGGGGAGACCCAGTACTTC. The chain carries TRBV5-1 and TRBJ2-5; 7 bases align to TRBD1. V lost 4 bases and J lost 5; bases outside the gene matches: 8. From germline, CDR1 is SGHRS and CDR2 YFSETQ. The CDR3 sequence is 14 residues long.

The chain's CDR3 is CSATVGEGPYEQYF. The DNA for the CDR3 is TGCAGTGCTACTGTGGGGGAGGGCCCCTACGAGCAGTACTTC. The rearrangement links TRBV20-1 to TRBJ2-7; 7 bases line up with TRBD2. The germline V gene has CDR1 DFQATT and CDR2 SNEGSKA (reference sequence). Trimming cost V 4 bases and J 2 bases; bases outside gene matches: 8. The CDR3 is 14 amino acids.

This clonotype was counted ten times or more. CDR3 in amino acids: CASSPPGQGLMNTEAFF. The CDR3 region has the DNA TGTGCCAGCAGTCCTCCAGGACAGGGACTGATGAACACTGAAGCTTTCTTT. The rearrangement joins TRBV28 to TRBJ1-1, with 8 bases that match TRBD1. This CDR3 comprises 17 residues. V was clipped by 5 bases and J by 0 bases; unmatched bases: 11. Germline V gene data show CDR1 as MDHEN and CDR2 as SYDVKM.